The clone carrying this TCR beta chain was observed a handful of times. Its antigen is unidentified. This specimen belongs to a study of cytomegalovirus exposure and HLA in healthy donors. The CDR3 consists of 15 residues. The V end was cut by 7 bases, the J end by 0 bases, with 13 bases between. Germline CDR1 SGHAT, CDR2 FQNNGV. Study observations and caveats: Fewer N-insertions than the approximately 700-donor mean were reportedly shown by an Asian-associated ancestry cluster in a later analysis.

PCR was performed using 60 Vbeta and 13 Jbeta primers. Profiled with immunoSEQ multiplex PCR; TCRdb holds only in-frame clones, not every one. The sample contains 90,000 to 140,000 clones, roughly an eighth of which appear only once. Sequencing was done on a sample of PBMCs. V gene TRBV11-2 combines with J gene TRBJ1-3; a weak D match, TRBD1 (6 bases). This receptor was taken from a man in his forties in good health and CMV-seropositive. CDR3 DNA sequence: TGTGCCAGCAACATACAGGGATCCTCTGGAAACACCATATATTTT. It is translated as CASNIQGSSGNTIYF.